Below, 4 T cell receptor beta chains from the same sample are listed, as sequenced in a study of cytomegalovirus exposure and HLA in healthy donors. 60 Vbeta and 13 Jbeta primers were used in PCR. Produced via immunoSEQ multiplex PCR; TCRdb's table is partial and in-frame only. The sample records 130,000 or so clones, just under 80% being singletons. The source material was PBMCs. The receptors originated from a woman aged 18-29 years in good health and CMV-seronegative.

The gene calls are TRBV30 and TRBJ2-6, with a possible D match to TRBD2 (5 bases). Trimming took 1 base from V and 0 from J, leaving 7 bases between them. CDR3 length: 15 residues. Germline V gene lookup returns CDR1 GTSNPN and CDR2 SVGIG (reference sequence). CDR3 sequence (DNA): TGTGCCTGGAGTGCCGGAGGCTCTGGGGCCAACGTCCTGACTTTC. This translates into CAWSAGGSGANVLTF.

This rearrangement joins TRBV29-1 to TRBJ2-2; no reliable D call. CDR3 length: 12 residues. Looked up from germline, CDR1 is SQVTM and CDR2 is ANQGSEA. With 4 bases removed from V and 1 base from J, the gap between germline ends came to 4 bases. CDR3 region: CSVGQNTGELFF. CDR3 DNA: TGCAGCGTTGGGCAGAACACCGGGGAGCTGTTTTTT.

This clone was observed a few times. The chain is built from TRBV11-1 and TRBJ1-1; 7 nucleotides agree with TRBD1. The CDR3 has 14 residues. Germline CDR1 reads SGHAT; CDR2 reads FQDESV (reference sequence). Trimming removed 5 bases from V and 5 bases from J; junction bases left unmatched: 8. In DNA, the CDR3 is TGTGCCAGCAGCAGAGGGGGCAGGTGGACTGAAGCTTTCTTT. Translating it yields CASSRGGRWTEAFF.

This chain connects TRBV4-2 to TRBJ2-1; 13 nucleotides line up with TRBD2. J lost 1 base, V lost 0 bases, and 6 bases had no gene match. Germline V gene lookup returns CDR1 LGHNA and CDR2 YNFKEQ. The CDR3 extends over 19 amino acids. The CDR3 DNA is TGTGCCAGCAGCCAAGAGGGACTAGCGGGACTTCTTTCCTACAATGAGCAGTTCTTC. Amino acid sequence: CASSQEGLAGLLSYNEQFF.